What follows are 13 T cell receptor beta chains derived from one specimen sequenced in a study of beta chain features in type 1 diabetes. Expressed TCRB transcripts were sequenced, since all the RNA that had been isolated was reverse transcribed. The repertoire was sequenced with immunoSEQ multiplex PCR; TCRdb's copy has only in-frame clones and lacks some. The table shows 110,000 to 150,000 clones, with just over 9% occurring only once. The sequenced material came from central memory CD4+ T cells from blood. The receptors were sampled from a man between 18 and 29 years old in good health.

This clone was observed a handful of times. The chain carries TRBV5-6 and TRBJ1-4, with TRBD1 identical over 7 bases. The germline gives CDR1 SGHDT, CDR2 YYEEEE. CDR3 length: 14 residues. V was clipped by 0 bases and J by 10 bases; unmatched bases: 6. The CDR3 loop is CASSLGQGDGKLFF. The CDR3 bases are TGTGCCAGCAGCTTGGGACAGGGTGACGGAAAACTGTTTTTT.

This clone turned up a few times. This chain joins TRBV29-1 and TRBJ2-3; D may be TRBD1 (6 bases). CDR1 is SQVTM and CDR2 is ANQGSEA in the germline V gene. V was trimmed by 6 bases and J by 0 bases, leaving 19 bases between them. The CDR3 sequence is 16 residues long. Here the CDR3 reads CSVPDRLLTSTDTQYF. Written as DNA, the CDR3 is TGCAGCGTCCCGGACAGACTCCTGACTAGCACAGATACGCAGTATTTT.

The chain has TRBV6-5 and TRBJ2-1; 10 positions agree with TRBD2. The CDR3 is 15 amino acids. V shed 5 bases, J shed 8 bases, and the junction held 9 bases outside the gene matches. From germline, CDR1 is MNHEY and CDR2 SVGAGI. CDR3 bases: TGTGCCAGCAGTGACTGGAGCGGGGGGGCCGATGAGCAGTTCTTC. Its protein is CASSDWSGGADEQFF.

Written as DNA, the CDR3 is TGTGCCAGCAGCTTGGCCGAGACACTTTCCTACAATGAGCAGTTCTTC. Protein sequence: CASSLAETLSYNEQFF. V and J are TRBV5-5 and TRBJ2-1; D not resolved. Germline V gene data show CDR1 as SGHKS and CDR2 as YYEKEE (reference sequence). The V end lost 0 bases, the J end lost 1 base, and 11 bases lay between the germline ends. The CDR3 consists of 16 residues. Full variable domain (rest looked up from reference TRBV5-5 and TRBJ2-1): DAGVTQSPTHLIKTRGQQVTLRCSPISGHKSVSWYQQVLGQGPQFIFQYYEKEERGRGNFPDRFSARQFPNYSSELNVNALLLGDSALYLCASSLAETLSYNEQFFGPGTRLTVL.

This chain uses TRBV2 with TRBJ2-1, with 11 bases that match TRBD2. The junction had 4 bases not matched to a gene; V was cut back by 6 bases and J by 3 bases. Germline V CDR1 and CDR2: SNHLY, FYNNEI. The length of the CDR3 is 15 residues. The CDR3 nucleotides are TGTGCCAGCAGGCGGGGGACTAGCGGCTACAATGAGCAGTTCTTC. It codes for CASRRGTSGYNEQFF. Drawing the rest from reference TRBV2 and TRBJ2-1, the complete variable domain is EPEVTQTPSHQVTQMGQEVILRCVPISNHLYFYWYRQILGQKVEFLVSFYNNEISEKSEIFDDQFSVERPDGSNFTLKIRSTKLEDSAMYFCASRRGTSGYNEQFFGPGTRLTVL.

This clone was found a few times. V gene TRBV19 combines with J gene TRBJ2-1; the match to TRBD2 covers 8 bases. This CDR3 is 14 amino acids long. V was pared by 5 bases and J by 2 bases, with 2 bases of the junction left unmatched. CDR1 is LNHDA and CDR2 is SQIVND in the germline V gene (reference sequence). The CDR3 sequence: CASSELAAYNEQFF. The DNA for the CDR3 is TGTGCCAGTAGTGAACTAGCGGCCTACAATGAGCAGTTCTTC.

This rearrangement joins TRBV10-3 to TRBJ2-3, with 10 nucleotides matching TRBD1. CDR3 length: 15 amino acids. J was trimmed by 4 bases and V by 6 bases; bases with no gene match: 7. Germline loops: CDR1 ENHRY, CDR2 SYGVKD. The CDR3 DNA sequence: TGTGCCATCAGCCGGGACAGGGGAGATTCAGATACGCAGTATTTT. It encodes CAISRDRGDSDTQYF.

This clone was recorded at least ten times. The CDR3 spells CASSGTGVTQHF. The CDR3 DNA follows: TGTGCCAGCAGCGGTACAGGTGTGACCCAGCATTTT. The V call is TRBV7-8, the J call TRBJ1-5; maybe TRBD1 (5 bases). This CDR3 is 12 amino acids long. CDR1 is SGHVS, CDR2 FQNEAQ, per germline. V shed 5 bases and J shed 11 bases, with 13 bases lying between them.

The rearrangement joins TRBV7-2 to TRBJ2-1; 9 nucleotides line up with TRBD2. This CDR3 contains 17 residues. Germline CDR1 is SGHTA and CDR2 is FQGNSA. J lost 8 bases, V lost 1 base, and 12 bases had no gene match. For the CDR3, the DNA is TGTGCCAGCAGCTTAGGTCAGCGGGGCGGGGGGGCCGATGAGCAGTTCTTC. This sequence encodes CASSLGQRGGGADEQFF.

The chain links TRBV19 to TRBJ2-7; 7 nucleotides match TRBD2. Germline V lookup: CDR1 LNHDA, CDR2 SQIVND (reference sequence). V lost 10 bases to trimming and J lost 2 bases; unmatched junction nucleotides: 17. CDR3 size: 16 residues. The CDR3 protein is CATNQRGGTNPYEQYF. The CDR3, as DNA: TGTGCCACCAATCAAAGGGGAGGGACGAACCCCTACGAGCAGTACTTC.

Here the CDR3 DNA reads TGTGCCAGCAGCTGGACGATGGGAGGTGACACTGAAGCTTTCTTT. Amino acid sequence: CASSWTMGGDTEAFF. This chain uses TRBV7-2 with TRBJ1-1; D unclear. Trimming shortened V by 4 bases and J by 3 bases, and 15 bases separated the two germline ends. This CDR3 is built from 15 residues. Germline CDR1 is SGHTA and CDR2 is FQGNSA.

This clone was seen a handful of times. The gene calls are TRBV7-8 and TRBJ2-1; 14 bases map to TRBD2. Unmatched junction bases numbered 5, after V lost 1 base and J lost 0 bases. The germline V gene has CDR1 SGHVS and CDR2 FQNEAQ. The CDR3 length is 19 residues. The CDR3: CASSLVSGTSGGSYNEQFF. The CDR3 nucleotides are TGTGCCAGCAGCTTAGTGTCGGGGACTAGCGGGGGCTCCTACAATGAGCAGTTCTTC.

The V gene is TRBV6-5, the J gene TRBJ2-2; the D gene is possibly TRBD2 (5 bases). V was clipped by 9 bases and J by 0 bases, with 14 bases between them. The CDR3 runs to 15 residues. Germline CDR1 is MNHEY and CDR2 is SVGAGI. The CDR3 protein is CASRGAGANTGELFF. DNA of the CDR3: TGTGCCAGTAGAGGTGCCGGGGCGAACACCGGGGAGCTGTTTTTT.